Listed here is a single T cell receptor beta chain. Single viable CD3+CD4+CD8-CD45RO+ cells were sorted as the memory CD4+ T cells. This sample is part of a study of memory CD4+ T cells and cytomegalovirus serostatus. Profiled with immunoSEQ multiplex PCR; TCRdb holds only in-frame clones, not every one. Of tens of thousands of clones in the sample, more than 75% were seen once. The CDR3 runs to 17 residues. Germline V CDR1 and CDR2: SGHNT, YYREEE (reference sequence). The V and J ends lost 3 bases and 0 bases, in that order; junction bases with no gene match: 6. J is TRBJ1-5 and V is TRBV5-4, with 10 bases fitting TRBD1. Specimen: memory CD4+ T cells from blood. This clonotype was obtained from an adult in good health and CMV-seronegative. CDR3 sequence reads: CASSWGGTGVSNQPQHF. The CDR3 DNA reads TGTGCCAGCAGCTGGGGAGGGACAGGGGTTAGCAATCAGCCCCAGCATTTT. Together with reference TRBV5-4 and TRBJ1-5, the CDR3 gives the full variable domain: ETGVTQSPTHLIKTRGQQVTLRCSSQSGHNTVSWYQQALGQGPQFIFQYYREEENGRGNFPPRFSGLQFPNYSSELNVNALELDDSALYLCASSWGGTGVSNQPQHFGDGTRLSIL.